The 28 T cell receptor beta chains below come from one sample, sequenced in a study of CD8 T cells in ankylosing spondylitis. Using its own MiXCR run on the 5' RACE reads, TCRdb lists one record per CDR3 protein. Of under 120,000 distinct CDR3 sequences listed, 24% are singletons. The sample taken for sequencing was synovial fluid, either unsorted or a sorted T cell fraction (not recorded which). The receptors were gathered from a male donor with ankylosing spondylitis.

This clonotype was found a few times. This rearrangement joins TRBV19 to TRBJ1-2; 8 nucleotides line up with TRBD1. Germline trimming cut 3 bases from V and 4 bases from J; bases unmatched to any gene: 4. Germline V gene data show CDR1 as LNHDA and CDR2 as SQIVND (reference sequence). There are 14 residues in the CDR3. CDR3 sequence: CASSMPGQAYGYTF. DNA of the CDR3: TGTGCCAGTAGTATGCCGGGACAGGCCTATGGCTACACCTTC.

This clonotype was seen ten or more times. A read error may produce the germline difference seen at one junction end. The V gene is TRBV20-1, the J gene TRBJ2-2; D gene unclear. The length of the CDR3 is 14 residues. Germline V gene data show CDR1 as DFQATT and CDR2 as SNEGSKA (reference sequence). CDR3 DNA sequence: TGCAGTGCCAGAGGCAACTTAAACACCGGGGAGCTGTTTTTT. This translates into CSARGNLNTGELFF.

This clonotype occurred a few times. The V call is TRBV5-1, the J call TRBJ1-1, with a possible D match to TRBD1 (5 bases). V shed 0 bases and J shed 3 bases, with 12 bases lying between them. The CDR3 runs 15 residues. CDR1 and CDR2 (germline): SGHRS, YFSETQ. The CDR3 loop is CASSLDSWDDTEAFF. The CDR3 coding sequence is TGCGCCAGCAGCTTGGACAGCTGGGACGACACTGAAGCTTTCTTT.

For the CDR3, the DNA is TGTGCCAGCAAAATTTGGCCTCAGGGTCCCGATGAGCAGTTCTTC. Protein: CASKIWPQGPDEQFF. The chain uses TRBV11-2 and TRBJ2-1, with D perhaps matching TRBD1 (5 bases). The CDR3 length is 15 residues. Germline V gives CDR1 SGHAT, CDR2 FQNNGV. Trimming removed 7 bases at V and 8 bases at J, with 21 bases between.

This clonotype was seen a handful of times. The V call is TRBV24-1, the J call TRBJ2-5; D is unresolved. Looked up from germline, CDR1 is KGHDR and CDR2 is SFDVKD. This CDR3 contains 16 residues. V lost 3 bases and J 2 bases, leaving 15 bases between the germline ends. The CDR3 sequence: CATSDPTRRPQETQYF. The CDR3 DNA sequence: TGTGCCACCAGTGATCCGACCCGGCGACCGCAAGAGACCCAGTACTTC.

CDR3 sequence (DNA): TGTGCCAGCAGCCTCACCCTTCCCTCCGAGCAGTACTTC. It encodes CASSLTLPSEQYF. The chain uses TRBV7-8 and TRBJ2-7, with D unresolved. Trimming removed 5 bases at V and 6 bases at J, with 14 bases between. Per the germline V gene, CDR1 is SGHVS and CDR2 is FQNEAQ. The CDR3 spans 13 residues.

The V and J genes are TRBV3-1 and TRBJ1-2, with a tentative D call TRBD1 (5 bases). The CDR3 totals 12 residues. V lost 4 bases and J lost 6, with 9 bases in between. Germline V gene lookup returns CDR1 LGHDT and CDR2 YNNKEL (reference sequence). CDR3 sequence (DNA): TGTGCCAGCAGCCGGGGGACCGATGGCTACACCTTC. Its translation is CASSRGTDGYTF.

This clonotype has a count of ten or more. This rearrangement joins TRBV3-1 to TRBJ1-2; D remains unclear. The CDR3 totals 13 residues. V shed 2 bases and J shed 5 bases, with 9 bases lying between them. CDR1 is LGHDT and CDR2 is YNNKEL in the germline V gene (reference sequence). The CDR3 sequence is CASSQQYSYGYTF. The CDR3 DNA follows: TGTGCCAGCAGCCAACAGTACAGTTATGGCTACACCTTC.

In its sample, this clonotype was seen many times. The chain combines TRBV12-3 or TRBV12-4 with TRBJ2-1; 9 positions match TRBD2. Trimming at V came to 3 bases and at J to 7 bases, leaving 4 bases not matched to a gene. The CDR3 loop spans 14 amino acids. The CDR3 here is CASSFGGLANEQFF. CDR3 coding DNA: TGTGCCAGCAGTTTTGGGGGACTAGCAAATGAGCAGTTCTTC.

The rearrangement joins TRBV9 to TRBJ1-2; 7 nucleotides line up with TRBD1. Trimming removed 5 bases from V and 3 bases from J; junction bases left unmatched: 7. The V gene's germline CDR1 is SGDLS and CDR2 YYNGEE. This CDR3 contains 14 residues. CDR3 sequence reads: CASRTTGVDYGYTF. For the CDR3, the DNA is TGTGCCAGCAGGACTACAGGGGTTGACTATGGCTACACCTTC.

This clonotype has more than one count but fewer than ten. The chain employs TRBV10-3 and TRBJ2-2; 7 nucleotides line up with TRBD2. There are 16 residues in the CDR3. J lost 3 bases, V lost 8 bases, and 12 bases had no gene match. Germline V gives CDR1 ENHRY, CDR2 SYGVKD. The CDR3 bases are TGTGCCATCGGGTCCGGGACTACCCCCGACACCGGGGAGCTGTTTTTT. This gives the protein CAIGSGTTPDTGELFF.

This clonotype has a count of ten or more. This sequence joins TRBV5-1 and TRBJ1-2; tentative D call: TRBD1 (5 bases). The CDR3 consists of 14 residues. The V end was cut by 1 base, the J end by 8 bases, with 15 bases between. Germline assignment: CDR1 SGHRS and CDR2 YFSETQ. CDR3 sequence: CASSLSPDIRGYTF. The DNA for the CDR3 is TGCGCCAGCAGCTTGAGCCCGGACATCCGGGGCTACACCTTC.

In DNA form, the CDR3 reads TGTGCCAGCGGTCGGGCTGGTGGCTACACCTTC. Its protein is CASGRAGGYTF. The V call is TRBV19, the J call TRBJ1-2; D is unresolved. V lost 9 bases to trimming and J lost 7 bases, with 12 bases between them. This CDR3 region has 11 residues. CDR1 is LNHDA and CDR2 is SQIVND in the germline V gene (reference sequence). Based on the CDR3 plus reference TRBV19 and TRBJ1-2, the full variable domain is DGGITQSPKYLFRKEGQNVTLSCEQNLNHDAMYWYRQDPGQGLRLIYYSQIVNDFQKGDIAEGYSVSREKKESFPLTVTSAQKNPTAFYLCASGRAGGYTFGSGTRLTVV.

The chain is built from TRBV12-3 or TRBV12-4 and TRBJ2-3; 8 positions agree with TRBD2. There are 14 residues in the CDR3. Trimming cost V 8 bases and J 1 base; bases outside gene matches: 5. CDR3 region: CASLREDGTDTQYF. The CDR3 region has the DNA TGTGCCAGCCTGCGGGAGGACGGCACAGATACGCAGTATTTT.

The rearrangement links TRBV24-1 to TRBJ2-2; tentative D call: TRBD2 (6 bases). From germline, CDR1 is KGHDR and CDR2 SFDVKD. The V and J ends lost 2 bases and 5 bases respectively, with 14 bases between them. The CDR3 runs 16 residues. CDR3 coding DNA: TGTGCCACCAGTGATTCGCCGGGACTCGAAACCGGGGAGCTGTTTTTT. Translated: CATSDSPGLETGELFF.

Ten or more counts support this clonotype. The genes are TRBV7-8 and TRBJ1-1, with TRBD1 matching over 7 bases. The CDR3 sequence is 20 residues long. Looked up from germline, CDR1 is SGHVS and CDR2 is FQNEAQ. Trimming removed 5 bases from V and 0 bases from J; junction bases left unmatched: 21. Here the CDR3 reads CASSAQGQFKSLPLNTEAFF. The CDR3 DNA reads TGTGCCAGCAGCGCCCAGGGACAGTTTAAGAGTCTCCCATTGAACACTGAAGCTTTCTTT.

This clonotype has at least ten counts. The rearrangement joins TRBV20-1 to TRBJ1-2, with D possibly matching TRBD1 (5 bases). Germline CDR1 is DFQATT and CDR2 is SNEGSKA (reference sequence). The CDR3 contains 11 residues. V was trimmed by 4 bases and J by 5 bases, leaving 8 bases between them. DNA of the CDR3: TGCAGTGCTAAACAGGAGTATGGCTACACCTTC. As protein: CSAKQEYGYTF.

This clonotype was detected once. The chain carries TRBV5-1 and TRBJ2-3; tentatively, D is TRBD1 (5 bases). Germline V gene data show CDR1 as SGHRS and CDR2 as YFSETQ. Trimming stripped 0 bases from V and 3 bases from J, with 8 bases between. This CDR3 spans 14 amino acids. In DNA form, the CDR3 reads TGCGCCAGCAGCTTGGATCAGGGAACAGATACGCAGTATTTT. It is translated as CASSLDQGTDTQYF.

This clonotype was detected a few times. This chain links TRBV2 with TRBJ2-4; 11 nucleotides agree with TRBD2. The V and J ends lost 6 bases and 10 bases, in that order; junction bases with no gene match: 5. The CDR3 is 13 residues long. Germline CDR1 and CDR2: SNHLY and FYNNEI. CDR3 sequence: CASSPGTSGIQYF. The CDR3 DNA follows: TGTGCCAGCAGCCCCGGGACTAGCGGTATTCAGTACTTC.

Only a few counts were recorded for this clonotype. CDR3 region: CASSLTSVTSGSSNEQYF. CDR3 in DNA: TGTGCCAGCAGCTTAACTTCCGTGACTAGCGGGAGTTCTAACGAGCAGTACTTC. This chain connects TRBV11-2 to TRBJ2-7; 12 bases line up with TRBD2. The CDR3 spans 18 residues. With V trimmed by 2 bases and J by 5 bases, 13 bases remained unmatched. Germline-derived CDR1 and CDR2 are SGHAT and FQNNGV.

A few counts support this clonotype. The rearrangement joins TRBV7-6 to TRBJ2-1; 12 positions match TRBD2. The CDR3 is 14 amino acids. Germline assignment: CDR1 SGHVS and CDR2 FNYEAQ. The trim removed 8 bases at V and 3 bases at J, leaving 2 bases unmatched. For the CDR3, the DNA is TGTGCCAGCGCGACTAGCGGGAGCTACAATGAGCAGTTCTTC. Protein sequence: CASATSGSYNEQFF.

This clonotype was detected ten times or more. The chain has TRBV20-1 and TRBJ2-4; TRBD2 aligns across 7 bases. The CDR3 is 12 residues long. Looked up from germline, CDR1 is DFQATT and CDR2 is SNEGSKA (reference sequence). V dropped 7 bases and J dropped 4; count of bases not matched to a gene: 4. Here the CDR3 DNA reads TGCAGTGGGGCTAGCGGTAAAAACATTCAGTACTTC. It encodes CSGASGKNIQYF.

This clonotype was seen a handful of times. In DNA form, the CDR3 reads TGTGCCAGCAGTTCACAGCACTCTGGGGCCAACGTCCTGACTTTC. It specifies CASSSQHSGANVLTF. The chain combines TRBV11-3 with TRBJ2-6, with D unclear. Per germline, CDR1 SGHNT and CDR2 YENEEA. Trimming cost V 6 bases and J 0 bases, with 9 bases left between them. The CDR3 has 15 amino acids. Drawing the rest from reference TRBV11-3 and TRBJ2-6, the complete variable domain is EAGVVQSPRYKIIEKKQPVAFWCNPISGHNTLYWYLQNLGQGPELLIRYENEEAVDDSQLPKDRFSAERLKGVDSTLKIQPAELGDSAVYLCASSSQHSGANVLTFGAGSRLTVL.

This clonotype appeared many times. The chain carries TRBV19 and TRBJ2-1; TRBD1 agrees at 8 bases. This CDR3 comprises 16 residues. Trimming cost V 6 bases and J 1 base; bases outside gene matches: 8. Per the germline V gene, CDR1 is LNHDA and CDR2 is SQIVND (reference sequence). Here the CDR3 reads CASSEGTGWSYNEQFF. As DNA, the CDR3 is TGTGCCAGTAGCGAGGGGACAGGCTGGTCCTACAATGAGCAGTTCTTC.

The chain recombines TRBV20-1 with TRBJ2-1, with D possibly TRBD2 on 6 matching bases. Germline V gene sequence: CDR1 DFQATT, CDR2 SNEGSKA (reference sequence). CDR3 length: 15 residues. V was pared by 0 bases and J by 3 bases, with 12 bases between. CDR3 region: CSARDRGGIYNEQFF. The CDR3, as DNA: TGCAGTGCTAGAGACAGAGGAGGGATCTACAATGAGCAGTTCTTC.

CDR3 sequence: CASRLTGGKDGYTF. The CDR3 nucleotides are TGTGCCAGCAGGCTGACAGGGGGAAAGGATGGCTACACCTTC. This chain links TRBV6-1 with TRBJ1-2, with 9 bases matching TRBD1. CDR1 is MNHNS, CDR2 SASEGT, per germline. The junction had 8 bases not matched to a gene; V was cut back by 6 bases and J by 6 bases. The CDR3 is 14 amino acids.

This clonotype has just a few counts. The rearrangement links TRBV7-8 to TRBJ2-1, with a possible D match to TRBD1 (6 bases). Trimming removed 5 bases from V and 2 bases from J, with 13 bases in between. Germline loops: CDR1 SGHVS, CDR2 FQNEAQ. CDR3 length equals 15 residues. CDR3 residues: CASSLGGRTYNEQFF. The DNA for the CDR3 is TGTGCCAGCAGCCTAGGGGGACGTACCTACAATGAGCAGTTCTTC. The whole variable domain, filled in from reference TRBV7-8 and TRBJ2-1, reads GAGVSQSPRYKVAKRGQDVALRCDPISGHVSLFWYQQALGQGPEFLTYFQNEAQLDKSGLPSDRFFAERPEGSVSTLKIQRTQQEDSAVYLCASSLGGRTYNEQFFGPGTRLTVL.

The V call is TRBV27, the J call TRBJ2-7, with D possibly being TRBD2 (6 bases). Trimming took off 5 bases at V and 0 bases at J, with 11 bases between the two ends. There are 14 residues in the CDR3. In germline, CDR1 is MNHEY, CDR2 SMNVEV (reference sequence). The CDR3 region is CASSPGELSYEQYV. Here the CDR3 DNA reads TGTGCCAGCAGTCCGGGGGAACTCTCCTACGAGCAGTACGTC.